This is a list of T cell receptor beta chains from one sample in a study of blood T cell repertoires in COVID-19. Libraries were prepared by immunoSEQ multiplex PCR; TCRdb keeps only in-frame clonotypes and omits some of them. The sample contains around 90,000 clones, about 85% of which appear only once. Input material: peripheral blood. The origin of the receptors is a male donor with acute or convalescent COVID-19. Each CDR3 is given with its conserved first and last residue. A D gene is named only where the DNA matches it firmly. The size field is filled for only some rows; it gives once, few, many or a size class.

D gene	V gene	clone size	J gene	CDR3 DNA	CDR3 protein
TRBD1	TRBV7-9	.	TRBJ2-7	TGTGCCAGTAAAAACGACCTCGGGACAGGGGCCCCCTACGAGCAGTACTTC	CASKNDLGTGAPYEQYF
TRBD1	TRBV7-2	.	TRBJ1-1	TGTGCCAGCAGCTTACAGGGGGCGCTGGGCACTGAAGCTTTCTTT	CASSLQGALGTEAFF
.	TRBV11-2	.	TRBJ2-3	TGTGCCAGCGGCCACACAGATACGCAGTATTTT	CASGHTDTQYF
TRBD1	TRBV5-1	.	TRBJ1-2	TGCGCCAGCAGCCGGGACAGGCCTAACTATGGCTACACCTTC	CASSRDRPNYGYTF
TRBD1	TRBV6-1	.	TRBJ2-2	TGTGCCAGCAGTGAAGCGGTCGGGACAGATAACACCGGGGAGCTGTTTTTT	CASSEAVGTDNTGELFF
TRBD1	TRBV18	.	TRBJ1-5	TGTGCCAGCTCACCTGATACCGGGACAGGGGGTAGCAATCAGCCCCAGCATTTT	CASSPDTGTGGSNQPQHF
.	TRBV21-1	.	TRBJ1-5	TGTGCCAGCAACCTTCCGGGACAGAGCAATCAGCCCCAGCATTTT	CASNLPGQSNQPQHF
TRBD2	TRBV14	.	TRBJ2-1	TGTGCCAGCAGTAAACTAGCGGGGGGGTGGAATGAGCAGTTCTTC	CASSKLAGGWNEQFF
.	TRBV21-1	.	TRBJ2-7	TGTGCCAGCAGCGGCGGGGGGGCCGGCTCCTACGAGCAGTACTTC	CASSGGGAGSYEQYF
.	TRBV28	.	TRBJ1-1	TGTGCCAGCAGTTTAGCCGGGGGGGGAGGTGAAGCTTTCTTT	CASSLAGGGGEAFF
TRBD2	TRBV19	.	TRBJ2-3	TGTGCCAGTAGTATAGATCGGCCGGGACTAGAGGCAGATACGCAGTATTTT	CASSIDRPGLEADTQYF
TRBD1	TRBV5-1	.	TRBJ1-6	TGCGCCAGCAGCAAAAGGACAGGGCAGAGCTCCTATAATTCACCCCTCCACTTT	CASSKRTGQSSYNSPLHF
TRBD1	TRBV11-2	.	TRBJ1-5	TGTGCCAGCAGCTGGAACAGGGGTCAGCCCCAGCATTTT	CASSWNRGQPQHF
TRBD2	TRBV18	once	TRBJ2-3	TGTGCCAGCTCACCACCTACTAGCGGGGGGGCTGGAGCTACGCAGTATTTT	CASSPPTSGGAGATQYF
.	TRBV2	.	TRBJ2-7	TGTGCCAGCAGCGAGGGTGGCTACGAGCAGTACTTC	CASSEGGYEQYF
.	TRBV7-2	.	TRBJ1-4	TGTGCCAGCAGCACTTGGACAGCTGAAAAACTGTTTTTT	CASSTWTAEKLFF
.	TRBV9	.	TRBJ2-5	TGTGCCAGCAGCGTCCGGGACATTGCACAGACCCAGTACTTC	CASSVRDIAQTQYF
.	TRBV18	.	TRBJ1-5	TGTGCCAGCTCACTAGGACGGACCGGGGAGCCCCAGCATTTT	CASSLGRTGEPQHF
.	TRBV4-1	.	TRBJ2-6	TGCGCCAGCAGCCTAGACGACAGGTCTGGGGCCAACGTCCTGACTTTC	CASSLDDRSGANVLTF
.	TRBV6-5	.	TRBJ2-6	TGTGCCAGCAGTTACCAACAATCTGGGGCCAACGTCCTGACTTTC	CASSYQQSGANVLTF
TRBD2	TRBV11-2	.	TRBJ2-3	TGTGCCAGCAGCCCGACTAGCTCGGCAGATACGCAGTATTTT	CASSPTSSADTQYF
TRBD2	TRBV9	.	TRBJ2-5	TGTGCCAGCAGCCCCCCGACTAGCGGGGGCCCCCGATACTTC	CASSPPTSGGPRYF
.	TRBV19	once	TRBJ2-5	TGTGCCAGTAGTACCTCGTCGGAGACCCAGTACTTC	CASSTSSETQYF
.	TRBV7-9	once	TRBJ1-1	TGTGCCAGCAGCCCTCAATCACTAGAAAATAGAGCTCGTAGAGCTTTCTTT	CASSPQSLENRARRAFF
TRBD2	TRBV11-3	.	TRBJ2-5	TGTGCCAGCAGCTTTACCGAAGGCGGGGGGTCAGAGACCCAGTACTTC	CASSFTEGGGSETQYF
.	TRBV5-6	.	TRBJ2-7	TGTGCCAGCAGCTTGCTCACAGATTTTTCCTACGAGCAGTACTTC	CASSLLTDFSYEQYF
.	TRBV18	.	TRBJ1-2	TGTGCCAGCTCACCCCCGGGGGGGGAAGGCTACACCTTC	CASSPPGGEGYTF
.	TRBV6-5	.	TRBJ2-7	TGTGCCAGCAGTTACAGGGGTAGCTCCTACGAGCAGTACTTC	CASSYRGSSYEQYF
.	TRBV7-8	.	TRBJ1-3	TGTGCCAGCAGCTTCAGTACAGGCGATGCCTCTGGAAACACCATATATTTT	CASSFSTGDASGNTIYF
.	TRBV7-3	.	TRBJ2-2	TGTGCCAGCAGCTTCTCAGGGGGGAGCGGGGAGCTGTTTTTT	CASSFSGGSGELFF
.	TRBV18	.	TRBJ1-2	TGTGCCAGCTCACCGGGAGGTGACTATGGCTACACCTTC	CASSPGGDYGYTF
.	TRBV29-1	.	TRBJ1-5	TGCAGCGTGGGAGATCAGCCCCAGCATTTT	CSVGDQPQHF